The 17 T cell receptor beta chains in this list originate from one sample, sequenced in a study of T cell responses to AZD1222 COVID-19 vaccine. This table comes from immunoSEQ multiplex PCR, and its TCRdb copy is limited to in-frame clones, with some not included. The sample has 30,000 to 35,000 clones; about 84% are singletons. The sequencing used peripheral blood, collected 28 days after the second AZD1222 dose. The receptor set was obtained from an adult who received the AZD1222 COVID-19 vaccine.

The genes are TRBV29-1 and TRBJ1-1; D is undetermined. Germline CDR1 is SQVTM and CDR2 is ANQGSEA. The CDR3 is 12 residues long. Trimming cost V 4 bases and J 4 bases, with 10 bases left between them. This CDR3 reads CSVAGLSTEAFF. The CDR3 region has the DNA TGCAGCGTTGCTGGCCTCTCCACTGAAGCTTTCTTT.

This clone was recorded once. V gene TRBV15 combines with J gene TRBJ2-1; the D is unclear. V gave up 4 bases and J gave up 6 bases, with 19 bases separating them. Germline lookup yields CDR1 LNHNV and CDR2 YYDKDF (reference sequence). This CDR3 has 16 residues. CDR3 bases: TGTGCCACCAGCAACCTGGCCTCCCGCCCGGTCAATGAGCAGTTCTTC. It encodes CATSNLASRPVNEQFF.

The chain is built from TRBV15 and TRBJ1-2; TRBD1 matches 7 bases. The CDR3 runs 14 residues. Germline V gene lookup returns CDR1 LNHNV and CDR2 YYDKDF (reference sequence). V gave up 5 bases and J gave up 3 bases; unmatched junction bases: 6. The CDR3 bases are TGTGCCACCAGCTTAACCGGGACAGACTATGGCTACACCTTC. This encodes CATSLTGTDYGYTF. Combining the CDR3 with reference TRBV15 and TRBJ1-2 gives the whole variable domain DAMVIQNPRYQVTQFGKPVTLSCSQTLNHNVMYWYQQKSSQAPKLLFHYYDKDFNNEADTPDNFQSRRPNTSFCFLDIRSPGLGDTAMYLCATSLTGTDYGYTFGSGTRLTVV.

The V call is TRBV6-1, the J call TRBJ2-1; tentative D call: TRBD1 (6 bases). V was clipped by 2 bases and J by 8 bases, with 10 bases between them. Per the germline V gene, CDR1 is MNHNS and CDR2 is SASEGT. The CDR3 covers 13 residues. CDR3 in amino acids: CASSEQGWDEQFF. In DNA form, the CDR3 reads TGTGCCAGCAGTGAACAGGGGTGGGATGAGCAGTTCTTC.

V usage is TRBV3-1 (or the pseudogene TRBV3-2) and J usage is TRBJ2-1; D possibly corresponds to TRBD1 (5 bases). This CDR3 has 14 amino acids. V dropped 3 bases and J dropped 5 bases, with 11 bases sitting between them. Germline CDR1 LGHDT, CDR2 YNNKEL (reference sequence). This CDR3 is CASSHRTKNNEQFF. In nucleotides, the CDR3 is TGTGCCAGCAGCCATCGGACAAAGAACAATGAGCAGTTCTTC.

This chain connects TRBV7-2 to TRBJ2-5; 14 nucleotides agree with TRBD2. Trimming removed 4 bases from V and 4 bases from J; junction bases left unmatched: 5. Germline-derived CDR1 and CDR2 are SGHTA and FQGNSA. This CDR3 spans 16 amino acids. In DNA form, the CDR3 reads TGTGCCAGCAGCTCCGGACTAGCGGGGGGTCGAGAGACCCAGTACTTC. Translation gives CASSSGLAGGRETQYF.

This clone appeared a single time. CDR3 DNA: TGTGCCAGCAGTGCCCGGGGAGGGGCAACCGGGGAGCTGTTTTTT. It encodes CASSARGGATGELFF. The chain is built from TRBV6-2 or TRBV6-3 and TRBJ2-2, with TRBD2 identical over 7 bases. V was clipped by 5 bases and J by 5 bases; unmatched bases: 8. The germline gives CDR1 MNHEY, CDR2 SVGEGT. This CDR3 comprises 15 residues.

In nucleotides, the CDR3 is TGTGCCTGGAGTGTGGCGGGAGTAAAGTATGGCTACACCTTC. This codes for CAWSVAGVKYGYTF. The J gene is TRBJ1-2, the V gene TRBV30, with D uncertain. Per germline, CDR1 GTSNPN and CDR2 SVGIG (reference sequence). The CDR3 consists of 14 residues. V dropped 0 bases and J dropped 5 bases, with 13 bases sitting between them.

The chain combines TRBV11-2 with TRBJ2-4; D unresolved. Between the trimmed V and J ends, which lost 4 bases and 0 bases, there was a span of 4 bases. The CDR3 loop spans 13 amino acids. Per the germline V gene, CDR1 is SGHAT and CDR2 is FQNNGV. The CDR3 nucleotides are TGTGCCAGCAGCTACGTAGCCAAAAACATTCAGTACTTC. It encodes CASSYVAKNIQYF.

This clone was observed a handful of times. V is TRBV6-1 and J is TRBJ2-7, with D unresolved. The CDR3 consists of 15 residues. Germline CDR1 MNHNS, CDR2 SASEGT. The ends were cut back, 1 base at V and 0 bases at J, with 10 bases in the middle. For the CDR3, the DNA is TGTGCCAGCAGTGAAGGTCAATCAGTCTCCTACGAGCAGTACTTC. This translates into CASSEGQSVSYEQYF.

This clone appeared a single time. The chain links TRBV5-1 to TRBJ1-3; 7 nucleotides line up with TRBD1. Germline assignment: CDR1 SGHRS and CDR2 YFSETQ. The CDR3 is 14 amino acids. Trimming cost V 3 bases and J 4 bases; bases outside gene matches: 4. In nucleotides, the CDR3 is TGCGCCAGCAGCTCGACAGGGACCGGAAACACCATATATTTT. This translates into CASSSTGTGNTIYF.

A single count supports this clone. The chain couples TRBV6-5 to TRBJ1-5; 7 bases map to TRBD1. CDR3 size: 15 residues. Trimming removed 8 bases from V and 4 bases from J; junction bases left unmatched: 11. Germline V gene lookup returns CDR1 MNHEY and CDR2 SVGAGI. The CDR3 DNA follows: TGTGCCAGCGCTTCTCGACAGGGAGGTAATCAGCCCCAGCATTTT. Its protein is CASASRQGGNQPQHF.

The chain employs TRBV5-1 and TRBJ2-1; 12 bases line up with TRBD2. Germline V gene lookup returns CDR1 SGHRS and CDR2 YFSETQ. V was clipped by 5 bases and J by 9 bases; unmatched bases: 24. The CDR3 has 20 residues. DNA for the CDR3: TGCGCCAGCAGATCCGACAGGGTCCAACCTAGCGGGGGGGCCCCTCGTGAGCAGTTCTTC. This codes for CASRSDRVQPSGGAPREQFF.

This clone has only one observation. The chain has TRBV7-3 and TRBJ1-4, with unresolved D. CDR3 length: 13 residues. V was cut by 2 bases and J by 8 bases, with 9 bases left in between. CDR1 and CDR2 (germline): SGHTA, FQGTGA. This CDR3 reads CASSLGMGEKLFF. The CDR3 nucleotides read TGTGCCAGCAGCTTAGGAATGGGAGAAAAACTGTTTTTT.

This clone showed up just a few times. This chain links TRBV6-4 with TRBJ2-7; TRBD2 matches 11 bases. With 5 bases clipped from V and 2 bases from J, the junction kept 2 bases outside the gene matches. The CDR3 loop spans 14 amino acids. Germline V lookup: CDR1 MRHNA, CDR2 SNTAGT. CDR3 region: CASSLAGGTYEQYF. The CDR3, as DNA: TGTGCCAGCAGTCTAGCGGGGGGAACCTACGAGCAGTACTTC.

The chain recombines TRBV6-5 with TRBJ1-2; D not resolved. CDR3 size: 14 residues. The germline gives CDR1 MNHEY, CDR2 SVGAGI. V lost 6 bases to trimming and J lost 4 bases, with 15 bases between them. The chain's CDR3 is CASRLGVGLYGYTF. DNA for the CDR3: TGTGCCAGCAGACTAGGCGTAGGTCTCTATGGCTACACCTTC.

This clone was found a few times. The V gene is TRBV29-1, the J gene TRBJ1-1; no firm D call. The CDR3 is made up of 16 amino acids. The germline gives CDR1 SQVTM, CDR2 ANQGSEA. Between the trimmed V and J ends, which lost 3 bases and 0 bases, there was a span of 17 bases. The CDR3 DNA is TGCAGCGTTGAGCACTCCCCTCTTCTTCTGAACACTGAAGCTTTCTTT. It codes for CSVEHSPLLLNTEAFF.